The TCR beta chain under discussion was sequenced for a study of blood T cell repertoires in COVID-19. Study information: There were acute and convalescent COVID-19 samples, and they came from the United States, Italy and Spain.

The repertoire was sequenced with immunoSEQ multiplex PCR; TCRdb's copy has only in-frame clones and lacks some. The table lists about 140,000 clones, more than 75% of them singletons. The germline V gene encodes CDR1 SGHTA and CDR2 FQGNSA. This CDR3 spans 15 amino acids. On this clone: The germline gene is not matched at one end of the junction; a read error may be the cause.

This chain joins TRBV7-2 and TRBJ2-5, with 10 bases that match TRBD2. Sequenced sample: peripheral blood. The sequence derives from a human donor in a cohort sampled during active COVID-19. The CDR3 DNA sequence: TGTGCCAGCAGCTTAGCTAGCGGGAGGCAAGAAACCCAGTACTTC. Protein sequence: CASSLASGRQETQYF.